A selection of T cell receptor beta chains follows, all from one sample in a study of metastatic and nonmetastatic thyroid tumors. MiXCR reprocessed the PCR reads for TCRdb. The table lists about 28,000 clones, around a sixth of them singletons, with about 4.2% in the top ten. Material for sequencing was blood. These receptors all come from a female donor with papillary thyroid cancer or a benign thyroid nodule (not recorded which). Some clones in this sample may be carry-over from other donors' samples. Each CDR3 is given with its conserved first and last residue. D genes are given only for firm matches. Rows may omit the clone size; those that give it use once, few, many or a size class.

clone_size d_call j_call v_call cdr3_aa cdr3_nt
many - TRBJ2-1 TRBV20-1 CSARGGDDYNEQFF TGCAGTGCTAGAGGGGGGGATGACTACAATGAGCAGTTCTTC
many - TRBJ1-2 TRBV7-9 CASSLVNDGHYGYTF TGTGCCAGCAGCTTAGTTAACGACGGACACTATGGCTACACCTTC
many TRBD2 TRBJ2-7 TRBV19 CASSPRGLAESYEQYF TGTGCCAGTAGTCCCCGCGGGCTAGCGGAATCCTACGAGCAGTACTTC
many TRBD1 TRBJ2-5 TRBV9 CASSANGQVLETQYF TGTGCCAGCAGCGCGAATGGACAGGTCTTGGAGACCCAGTACTTC
many TRBD1 TRBJ2-3 TRBV6-1 CASSEVVTGGTQYF TGTGCCAGCAGTGAAGTCGTGACAGGGGGTACGCAGTATTTT
many TRBD2 TRBJ2-1 TRBV6-1 CASSGLAMDEQFF TGTGCCAGCAGCGGACTAGCGATGGATGAGCAGTTCTTC
medium-sized - TRBJ1-4 TRBV12-3/TRBV12-4 CASSLGGGDEKLFF TGTGCCAGCAGTTTGGGGGGGGGCGATGAAAAACTGTTTTTT
- TRBD2 TRBJ2-3 TRBV29-1 CSVYPSGITDTQYF TGCAGCGTGTACCCTAGCGGGATAACAGATACGCAGTATTTT
many TRBD1 TRBJ2-2 TRBV20-1 CSALKQGTGELFF TGCAGTGCGCTGAAACAGGGGACCGGGGAGCTGTTTTTT
many TRBD2 TRBJ2-5 TRBV5-6 CASSLVWREGGETQYF TGTGCCAGCAGCTTGGTGTGGCGGGAGGGAGGAGAGACCCAGTACTTC
medium-sized - TRBJ1-2 TRBV12-3/TRBV12-4 CASRGTASLGGYTF TGTGCCAGCAGGGGGACCGCCTCACTTGGGGGCTACACCTTC
many - TRBJ1-5 TRBV18 CASSPFPGGENQPQHF TGTGCCAGCTCACCATTCCCGGGGGGAGAGAATCAGCCCCAGCATTTT
medium-sized - TRBJ1-5 TRBV13 CASSLSQGLNQPQHF TGTGCCAGCAGCTTATCACAGGGCCTCAATCAGCCCCAGCATTTT
many TRBD1 TRBJ1-2 TRBV9 CASSERTGGIDGYTF TGTGCCAGCAGCGAAAGGACAGGGGGGATTGATGGCTACACCTTC
many TRBD1 TRBJ1-4 TRBV5-1 CASSLGTGSNEKLFF TGCGCCAGCAGCTTGGGGACAGGGTCAAATGAAAAACTGTTTTTT
- TRBD2 TRBJ2-5 TRBV11-2 CASSLVPSGVQETQYF TGTGCCAGCAGCTTAGTCCCTAGCGGGGTTCAAGAGACCCAGTACTTC
many - TRBJ2-5 TRBV20-1 CSAGEHGGPRGETQYF TGCAGTGCTGGGGAACACGGGGGGCCGAGAGGAGAGACCCAGTACTTC
many TRBD2 TRBJ2-1 TRBV7-8 CASSLSLAVDEQFF TGTGCCAGCAGCTTGTCTCTAGCGGTGGATGAGCAGTTCTTC
- - TRBJ2-3 TRBV20-1 CSAPTQDIPSTDTQYF TGCAGTGCCCCTACCCAAGACATCCCGAGCACAGATACACAGTATTTT
many TRBD2 TRBJ2-3 TRBV29-1 CSVEPREGTDTQYF TGCAGCGTTGAACCCCGGGAGGGCACAGATACGCAGTATTTT
many TRBD1 TRBJ1-2 TRBV19 CASSHLQGARGYTF TGTGCCAGTTCCCACCTACAGGGGGCTCGTGGCTACACCTTC
- - TRBJ1-1 TRBV18 CASSGESTEAFF TGTGCCAGCTCTGGGGAGAGCACTGAAGCTTTCTTT
many - TRBJ2-5 TRBV5-1 CASSYASRIQETQYF TGCGCCAGCAGCTACGCTAGCAGGATCCAAGAGACCCAGTACTTC
once - TRBJ1-3 TRBV7-3 CASSLTFFGSNSGNTIYF TGTGCCAGCAGCCTAACCTTTTTTGGCAGCAACTCTGGAAACACCATATATTTT
once - TRBJ2-7 TRBV11-2 CASSLSQWHHEQCF TGTGCCAGCAGCTTAAGTCAGTGGCACCACGAGCAGTGCTTC
medium-sized - TRBJ2-7 TRBV30 CAWSPARYEQYF TGTGCCTGGAGTCCTGCTAGATACGAGCAGTACTTC
many - TRBJ2-5 TRBV28 CASSFSAQETQYF TGTGCCAGCAGTTTCTCAGCTCAAGAGACCCAGTACTTC
- - TRBJ2-6 TRBV7-3 CASSPLGLGANVLTF TGTGCCAGCAGTCCCCTGGGGCTCGGGGCCAACGTCCTGACTTTC
many - TRBJ1-5 TRBV28 CASSFIRIGDQPQHF TGTGCCAGCAGTTTCATCAGGATTGGCGATCAGCCCCAGCATTTT
- TRBD1 TRBJ2-7 TRBV2 CASSESWDRDYEQYF TGTGCCAGCAGTGAAAGCTGGGACAGAGACTACGAGCAGTACTTC
many TRBD1 TRBJ2-7 TRBV6-1 CASSRAGQGSSYEQYF TGTGCCAGCAGTAGAGCGGGACAGGGTAGTTCCTACGAGCAGTACTTC
- TRBD1 TRBJ1-1 TRBV28 CSSRGGATESFF TGTTCCAGCAGGGGGGGGGCGACTGAATCTTTCTTT
many TRBD1 TRBJ1-2 TRBV3-1 CASGTGFSYGYTF TGTGCCAGTGGGACAGGGTTTTCCTATGGCTACACCTTC
many TRBD1 TRBJ1-5 TRBV24-1 CATSDTRQGNQPQHF TGTGCCACCAGTGATACTAGACAGGGGAATCAGCCCCAGCATTTT
- - TRBJ2-1 TRBV3-1 CASSQIVNEQFF TGTGCCAGTAGCCAAATTGTCAATGAGCAGTTCTTC
- TRBD2 TRBJ2-7 TRBV20-1 CSAPTRTSGPYEQYF TGCAGTGCTCCTACTAGGACTAGCGGCCCCTACGAGCAGTACTTC
many TRBD2 TRBJ2-3 TRBV5-1 CASREGLAQITDTQYF TGCGCCAGCAGAGAGGGACTAGCCCAAATCACAGATACGCAGTATTTT
many - TRBJ2-2 TRBV19 CASSSEADQGTGELFF TGTGCCAGTAGTTCCGAGGCAGACCAGGGAACCGGGGAGCTGTTTTTT
many - TRBJ1-2 TRBV7-9 CASSLQGQGHFGYTF TGTGCCAGCAGCTTACAGGGCCAGGGGCACTTTGGCTACACCTTC
- TRBD2 TRBJ2-5 TRBV6-1 CASSLRGDSRGETQYF TGTGCCAGCAGCCTACGGGGAGACTCCCGGGGGGAGACACAGTACTTC
many TRBD1 TRBJ2-7 TRBV7-6 CASSLGDRVYEQYF TGTGCCAGCAGCTTAGGAGACAGGGTCTACGAGCAGTACTTC
many - TRBJ2-7 TRBV28 CASSIFGLRYYEQYF TGTGCCAGCAGTATCTTTGGGCTGCGGTACTACGAGCAGTACTTC
many - TRBJ2-1 TRBV2 CASSLRLDHEQFF TGTGCCAGCAGTCTAAGACTAGATCATGAGCAGTTCTTC
many - TRBJ2-4 TRBV11-3 CASSLEQGGGNIQYF TGTGCCAGCAGCTTAGAACAGGGAGGAGGAAACATTCAGTACTTC
- - TRBJ2-1 TRBV3-1 CAGSQSFLGAGAYNEQFF TGTGCCGGCAGCCAATCCTTTCTCGGAGCTGGAGCCTACAATGAGCAGTTCTTC
many - TRBJ2-5 TRBV5-4 CASSSGGAAQTQYF TGTGCCAGCAGCTCTGGGGGGGCGGCACAGACCCAGTACTTC
many - TRBJ2-7 TRBV4-2 CASSQDYPGTTYEQYF TGTGCCAGCAGCCAAGATTATCCGGGTACCACCTACGAGCAGTACTTC
many - TRBJ2-6 TRBV2 CASSDGASSGANVLTF TGTGCCAGCAGTGACGGGGCCAGCTCTGGGGCCAACGTCCTGACTTTC
many TRBD2 TRBJ2-3 TRBV20-1 CSVPGLARATDTQYF TGCAGTGTTCCGGGACTAGCGAGAGCCACAGATACGCAGTATTTT
many - TRBJ2-7 TRBV30 CAWRAGTLYEQYF TGTGCCTGGAGGGCAGGGACCTTGTACGAGCAGTACTTC
large TRBD2 TRBJ2-7 TRBV11-2 CASSLDSWGGYEQYF TGTGCCAGCAGCTTAGATAGTTGGGGGGGTTACGAGCAGTACTTC
many - TRBJ1-5 TRBV15 CATSSSVSNQPQHF TGTGCCACCAGCAGTTCCGTTTCAAATCAGCCCCAGCATTTT
many - TRBJ2-7 TRBV4-2 CASSQAQNYEQYF TGTGCCAGCAGCCAAGCGCAGAACTACGAGCAGTACTTC
- - TRBJ1-1 TRBV6-6 CASSYSIAGTASKSQAFF TGTGCCAGCAGTTACTCGATTGCAGGTACCGCTAGCAAGTCTCAAGCTTTCTTT
few TRBD2 TRBJ2-1 TRBV6-1 CASSTTSGTVNEQFF TGTGCCAGCAGTACAACTAGCGGGACGGTCAATGAGCAGTTCTTC
many - TRBJ1-3 TRBV6-5 CASSYRSGNTIYF TGTGCCAGCAGTTACAGGTCTGGAAACACCATATATTTT
many - TRBJ2-3 TRBV5-1 CASSLEGSTDTQYF TGCGCCAGCAGCTTGGAAGGAAGCACAGATACGCAGTATTTT
- - TRBJ2-3 TRBV2 CTSSQPLAGTDTQYF TGTACCAGCAGCCAACCACTAGCCGGCACAGATACGCAGTATTTT